The following is a T cell receptor beta chain sequence with its context. Its antigen is unknown. Data came from immunoSEQ multiplex PCR; TCRdb stores just in-frame clones and leaves some out. The table lists some 80,000 clones, 70% to 90% of them singletons. These data originate in a study of identifying expanded T cells in peripheral blood. Study-level points and caveats: About 1.2 clones differed between technical replicates, versus approximately 17 and 20 over time. Across healthy donors, higher total template counts meant significantly greater roughly 2-week count variance.

During the collection period, no donor immune events like infections were recorded. This CDR3 has 18 amino acids. Germline trimming cut 4 bases from V and 1 base from J; bases unmatched to any gene: 8. Germline CDR1 reads ENHRY; CDR2 reads SYGVKD. This clonotype was sampled from a person between 18 and 75 years old in good health. The V and J genes are TRBV10-3 and TRBJ2-3; 13 bases line up with TRBD2. Sequencing was performed on blood. Written as DNA, the CDR3 is TGTGCCATCAGTGGGACTAGCGGGAGTTTTGGTGGCACAGATACGCAGTATTTT. Encoded protein: CAISGTSGSFGGTDTQYF.